This TCR beta chain was retrieved from a study of neoadjuvant anti-PD-1 for oral cavity cancer. Study-wide points: TCR analyses covered only three patients per response group.

The protocol was immunoSEQ multiplex PCR, while the TCRdb copy is restricted to in-frame clones and leaves out a portion. The sample contains around 67,000 clones, about 90% of which appear only once. Time point described: after neoadjuvant nivolumab, at surgical resection. Blood cells were analyzed directly, without culture or expansion. CDR1 and CDR2 from the germline V gene are SGHVS and FQNEAQ. The CDR3 is made up of 18 amino acids. The V end lost 1 base, the J end lost 6 bases, and 21 bases lay between the germline ends. Comment on this clone: Its cognate antigen is unknown.

The chain uses TRBV7-8 and TRBJ1-4, with D uncertain. The material sequenced was PBMCs, taken after nivolumab (anti-PD-1) treatment. The TCR originated in a person between 40 and 79 years old with oral cavity squamous cell carcinoma. In nucleotides, the CDR3 is TGTGCCAGCAGCTTAGAAGTGGATATTGGACTCACGGATGAAAAACTGTTTTTT. Protein product: CASSLEVDIGLTDEKLFF.